This T cell receptor beta chain was captured in a study of vaccination effects on CD4 cells after COVID-19. Expansion with viral peptide pools was applied to antigen-specific CD4+ T cells by the ViraFEST assay prior to sequencing. Between days 9 and 11 of culture, CD4+ T cells were separated out. Recipients of the vaccine had no prior SARS-CoV-2 infection and negative nucleocapsid antibodies. About this clone itself: Its antigen remains unidentified.

V was cut by 6 bases and J by 3 bases, with 7 bases left in between. Germline V gene lookup returns CDR1 MNHEY and CDR2 SVGEGT. This CDR3 spans 12 amino acids. Generated by immunoSEQ multiplex PCR, the TCRdb table keeps only in-frame clones and is missing some. The repertoire holds over 30,000 clones, with roughly 76% as singletons. The chain couples TRBV6-2 or TRBV6-3 to TRBJ2-3; D is possibly TRBD2 (5 bases). The TCR comes from a human donor who received a COVID-19 vaccine. Specimen: CD4+ T cells from PBMCs cultured with SARS-CoV-2 spike peptides, collected before COVID-19 vaccination. DNA of the CDR3: TGTGCCAGCAGCGGACTGACAGATACGCAGTATTTT. Amino acids: CASSGLTDTQYF.